This TCR beta chain was profiled in a study of preoperative IRX-2 immunotherapy in early breast cancer. Sequencing used immunoSEQ multiplex PCR; TCRdb keeps in-frame clones, though not all of them. The sample records over 25,000 clones, about four fifths being singletons. As to treatment: preoperative locoregional IRX-2 cytokine immunotherapy. Samples came from a phase Ib trial of preoperative locoregional IRX-2 cytokine immunotherapy. This sample comprised lymph node tissue, obtained from a patient treated with IRX-2 immunotherapy. The sequence was obtained from a human donor with breast cancer.

The CDR3, as DNA: TGCGCCAGCAGCTCAACCACCTCGATACAGGGGCAAGTAGCTTTCTTT. Its protein product is CASSSTTSIQGQVAFF. This chain connects TRBV5-1 to TRBJ1-1; TRBD1 matches 7 bases. The CDR3 has 16 residues. Per germline, CDR1 SGHRS and CDR2 YFSETQ. With V trimmed by 3 bases and J by 10 bases, 18 bases remained unmatched.